The 26 T cell receptor beta chains listed next were all sequenced from one sample in a study of shared clonotypes between healthy human individuals (dated by TCRdb to about 2020). CD8 naive samples were obtained by positive selection for CCR7 among CD45RO-negative cells, yielding a CD45RA+CCR7+ population from which TemRA cells were excluded. To prepare the library, the immunoSEQ multiplex PCR assay was applied. TCRdb took over this immuneACCESS table, retaining in-frame rearrangements with V and J assigned. Such tables are incomplete; in checked studies, under half of the missing clones stem from an unresolved V gene, and the remainder is unexplained. The sample table shows some 2,100,000 clones, and about 92% are seen once. The ten largest clonotypes hold roughly 1.8% of the sample. The sequenced sample was naive CD8+ T cells from PBMCs. The cell subset or site label for this specimen denotes: CD45RA+CCR7+. These receptors were obtained from a man aged 18-30 years in good health. Some clones in this sample may be carry-over from other donors' samples.

The V gene is TRBV5-1, the J gene TRBJ1-5; a possible D gene is TRBD1 (5 bases). The V and J ends lost 1 base and 7 bases respectively, with 12 bases between them. The CDR3 consists of 14 residues. Germline loops: CDR1 SGHRS, CDR2 YFSETQ. CDR3 in amino acids: CASSLQGLGQPQHF. The CDR3 coding sequence is TGCGCCAGCAGCTTGCAGGGCCTGGGACAGCCCCAGCATTTT.

The chain is built from TRBV21-1 and TRBJ2-5; the table's D call of TRBD1 was not tested on the DNA. TRBV21-1 is recorded as a pseudogene. There are 14 residues in the CDR3. CDR3 region: CASSNGTGQETQYF. In DNA form, the CDR3 reads TGTGCCAGCAGCAATGGGACAGGCCAAGAGACCCAGTACTTC.

The chain employs TRBV13 and TRBJ1-3, with 8 nucleotides matching TRBD1. The CDR3 loop spans 16 amino acids. With V trimmed by 4 bases and J by 4 bases, 9 bases remained unmatched. From germline, CDR1 is PRHDT and CDR2 FYEKMQ (reference sequence). The CDR3 is CASSSGQGWRGNTIYF. CDR3 bases: TGTGCCAGCAGCTCAGGACAGGGCTGGAGGGGAAACACCATATATTTT.

The J gene is TRBJ2-3, the V gene TRBV27, with D uncertain. V was cut by 3 bases and J by 10 bases, with 11 bases left in between. The germline V gene encodes CDR1 MNHEY and CDR2 SMNVEV (reference sequence). This CDR3 region has 12 residues. The CDR3: CASSFDDSSQYF. The DNA for the CDR3 is TGTGCCAGCAGTTTCGATGATAGTTCGCAGTATTTT.

The count of this clone is one. J is TRBJ2-3 and V is TRBV4-3; a weak D match, TRBD2 (5 bases). The ends were cut back, 1 base at V and 4 bases at J, with 12 bases in the middle. The CDR3 covers 15 residues. Germline loops: CDR1 LGHNA, CDR2 YSLEER. As DNA, the CDR3 is TGCGCCAGCAGCCAAGTGTCGCGGGCCCCAGATACGCAGTATTTT. Protein product: CASSQVSRAPDTQYF.

V and J are TRBV5-6 and TRBJ1-2, with 9 bases matching TRBD1. CDR3 size: 18 residues. Losses at the gene ends were 1 base for V and 0 bases for J; bases not matched to a gene: 10. Germline loops: CDR1 SGHDT, CDR2 YYEEEE. The CDR3 protein is CASSLSYSGTGPNYGYTF. For the CDR3, the DNA is TGTGCCAGCAGCTTGAGTTACTCGGGGACAGGGCCTAACTATGGCTACACCTTC. The entire variable domain, with the rest obtained from reference TRBV5-6 and TRBJ1-2, is as follows: DAGVTQSPTHLIKTRGQQVTLRCSPKSGHDTVSWYQQALGQGPQFIFQYYEEEERQRGNFPDRFSGHQFPNYSSELNVNALLLGDSALYLCASSLSYSGTGPNYGYTFGSGTRLTVV.

This clone is a singleton in its sample. The V and J genes are TRBV9 and TRBJ2-3, with 7 positions matching TRBD2. CDR3 length: 14 amino acids. With 6 bases clipped from V and 0 bases from J, the junction kept 4 bases outside the gene matches. From germline, CDR1 is SGDLS and CDR2 YYNGEE. CDR3 DNA sequence: TGTGCCAGCACAGCGGGAAGCAGCACAGATACGCAGTATTTT. Protein sequence: CASTAGSSTDTQYF.

V is TRBV27 and J is TRBJ1-4, with D possibly being TRBD1 (5 bases). The CDR3 has 16 amino acids. Germline lookup yields CDR1 MNHEY and CDR2 SMNVEV (reference sequence). V was shortened by 3 bases and J by 3 bases, with 14 bases between the two germline ends. The chain's CDR3 is CASSFVGARANEKLFF. CDR3 DNA sequence: TGTGCCAGCAGTTTTGTAGGGGCCAGAGCTAATGAAAAACTGTTTTTT.

The CDR3 region is CASSHPSGDYEQYF. As DNA, the CDR3 is TGCGCCAGCAGCCACCCGTCAGGAGACTACGAGCAGTACTTC. The chain has TRBV4-1 and TRBJ2-7; D is ambiguous. Germline V gene data show CDR1 as MGHRA and CDR2 as YSYEKL. V was clipped by 3 bases and J by 3 bases, with 12 bases between them. The CDR3 sequence is 14 residues long.

As to this clone: This sample also contains other DNA sequences that code for the same CDR3. The CDR3 reads CASSANANEQFF. The DNA of the CDR3 is TGTGCCAGCAGCGCAAACGCCAATGAGCAGTTCTTC. The V gene is TRBV9, the J gene TRBJ2-1; D unresolved. Germline V lookup: CDR1 SGDLS, CDR2 YYNGEE. V gave up 3 bases and J gave up 6 bases, with 7 bases separating them. CDR3 length: 12 amino acids.

The chain combines TRBV15 with TRBJ2-7; 9 nucleotides agree with TRBD1. The CDR3 sequence is 14 residues long. Germline values: CDR1 LNHNV, CDR2 YYDKDF (reference sequence). V shed 4 bases and J 2 bases; nucleotides not matched to a gene: 3. The CDR3 DNA reads as TGTGCCACCAGCAAGGACAGGGGCACCTACGAGCAGTACTTC. Its protein is CATSKDRGTYEQYF.

The chain carries TRBV7-6 and TRBJ2-1; TRBD1 is a possible D gene (5 bases). V lost 5 bases and J 0 bases, leaving 11 bases between the germline ends. The CDR3 totals 15 residues. Germline values: CDR1 SGHVS, CDR2 FNYEAQ. CDR3 sequence (DNA): TGTGCCAGCAGCACCGACAGAAGCTCCTACAATGAGCAGTTCTTC. Amino acid sequence: CASSTDRSSYNEQFF.

The rearrangement joins TRBV5-4 to TRBJ2-1, with D unresolved. This CDR3 has 11 residues. Germline V lookup: CDR1 SGHNT, CDR2 YYREEE (reference sequence). V was cut by 2 bases and J by 6 bases, with 3 bases left in between. CDR3 DNA sequence: TGTGCCAGCAGCTTCGCCAATGAGCAGTTCTTC. Protein product: CASSFANEQFF. The full variable domain, completed using reference TRBV5-4 and TRBJ2-1, is ETGVTQSPTHLIKTRGQQVTLRCSSQSGHNTVSWYQQALGQGPQFIFQYYREEENGRGNFPPRFSGLQFPNYSSELNVNALELDDSALYLCASSFANEQFFGPGTRLTVL.

The rearrangement joins TRBV19 to TRBJ1-1, with D unresolved. Deletions cut 3 bases from V and 0 bases from J, with 11 bases between. This CDR3 is built from 15 residues. Germline-derived CDR1 and CDR2 are LNHDA and SQIVND (reference sequence). The CDR3 here is CASSISGKLNTEAFF. In DNA, the CDR3 is TGTGCCAGTAGTATCTCCGGAAAATTGAACACTGAAGCTTTCTTT.

The V call is TRBV30, the J call TRBJ2-5; D not resolved. The DNA end is more similar to TRBJ2-7, so the J call may be wrong. The CDR3 covers 13 residues. Germline-derived CDR1 and CDR2 are GTSNPN and SVGIG (reference sequence). The CDR3 DNA reads as TGTGCCGCGAAGGCGCGGCAAGAGTACGAGCAGTACTTC. Translation: CAAKARQEYEQYF.

The chain employs TRBV28 and TRBJ2-7; D not resolved. Germline values: CDR1 MDHEN, CDR2 SYDVKM. The V gene lost 3 bases and the J gene lost 3 bases, with 15 bases spanning the gap. CDR3 size: 15 residues. The CDR3 loop is CASSLVPAPDYEQYF. For the CDR3, the DNA is TGTGCCAGCAGTTTGGTTCCCGCCCCCGACTACGAGCAGTACTTC.

As regards this clone: The same CDR3 can be traced to other DNA sequences in this sample. V gene TRBV9 combines with J gene TRBJ1-5; the D gene is possibly TRBD1 (5 bases). Between the trimmed V and J ends, which lost 2 bases and 2 bases, there was a span of 8 bases. Germline CDR1 is SGDLS and CDR2 is YYNGEE. The CDR3 has 14 amino acids. CDR3 nucleotides: TGTGCCAGCAGCGTGGGAGGGGGCAATCAGCCCCAGCATTTT. Translation gives CASSVGGGNQPQHF.

The chain uses TRBV28 and TRBJ2-2, with unresolved D. The CDR3 is 15 residues long. Germline-derived CDR1 and CDR2 are MDHEN and SYDVKM. Trimming stripped 4 bases from V and 7 bases from J, with 16 bases between. The CDR3 spells CASSSRHKGNGELFF. The CDR3 region has the DNA TGTGCCAGCAGTTCCCGACATAAGGGTAACGGGGAGCTGTTTTTT.

The chain has TRBV4-1 and TRBJ2-3; perhaps TRBD1 as D (5 bases). The CDR3 loop spans 14 amino acids. Trimming cost V 0 bases and J 7 bases, with 11 bases left between them. Germline V gene lookup returns CDR1 MGHRA and CDR2 YSYEKL. Here the CDR3 reads CASSQDQGLHTQYF. The CDR3 nucleotides read TGCGCCAGCAGCCAAGATCAGGGTTTGCATACGCAGTATTTT.

The chain is built from TRBV30 and TRBJ2-3; D gene ambiguous. Deletions cut 2 bases from V and 1 base from J, with 10 bases between. The CDR3 is 14 residues long. Germline V lookup: CDR1 GTSNPN, CDR2 SVGIG (reference sequence). The DNA for the CDR3 is TGTGCCTGGAGTTTATTGGTCGGCACAGATACGCAGTATTTT. This codes for CAWSLLVGTDTQYF.

This sequence joins TRBV7-8 and TRBJ1-5; TRBD1 is a possible D gene (5 bases). V was cut by 4 bases and J by 6 bases, with 13 bases left in between. The CDR3 spans 14 residues. The germline V gene has CDR1 SGHVS and CDR2 FQNEAQ. This CDR3 reads CASSYGQGGQPQHF. The CDR3 bases are TGTGCCAGCAGCTACGGGCAGGGCGGTCAGCCCCAGCATTTT.

This chain uses TRBV29-1 with TRBJ2-3, with 7 nucleotides matching TRBD2. The ends lost 4 bases at V and 5 bases at J; junction bases unmatched: 9. There are 14 residues in the CDR3. From germline, CDR1 is SQVTM and CDR2 ANQGSEA. The CDR3 DNA follows: TGCAGCGTTGGGGCGGGGGTAGAGGAAGATACGCAGTATTTT. Translating it yields CSVGAGVEEDTQYF.

The chain has TRBV5-1 and TRBJ2-7, with TRBD2 matching over 13 bases. With V trimmed by 0 bases and J by 1 base, 10 bases remained unmatched. The germline CDR1 and CDR2 sequences are SGHRS and YFSETQ. The CDR3 sequence is 19 residues long. The CDR3 region is CASSLGPTSGRSRSYEQYF. The DNA for the CDR3 is TGCGCCAGCAGCTTGGGTCCGACTAGCGGGAGGTCCAGGTCCTACGAGCAGTACTTC.

The chain uses TRBV7-6 and TRBJ2-5; 16 positions match TRBD2. The length of the CDR3 is 19 residues. Germline V gene sequence: CDR1 SGHVS, CDR2 FNYEAQ. V lost 5 bases and J lost 0; bases outside the gene matches: 9. In DNA form, the CDR3 reads TGTGCCAGCAGCCGCGAACCGGGACTAGCGGGAGGGGACCAAGAGACCCAGTACTTC. It codes for CASSREPGLAGGDQETQYF. The full variable domain, with the rest looked up from reference TRBV7-6 and TRBJ2-5, is GAGVSQSPRYKVTKRGQDVALRCDPISGHVSLYWYRQALGQGPEFLTYFNYEAQQDKSGLPNDRFSAERPEGSISTLTIQRTEQRDSAMYRCASSREPGLAGGDQETQYFGPGTRLLVL.

This clone was recorded only once. The V call is TRBV18, the J call TRBJ2-1, with D possibly being TRBD2 (6 bases). The CDR3 is 18 residues long. Deletions cut 0 bases from V and 0 bases from J, with 15 bases between. Germline CDR1 is KGHSH and CDR2 is LQKENI. CDR3 loop: CASSPPGLNHLSYNEQFF. The CDR3 region has the DNA TGTGCCAGCTCACCACCGGGACTGAATCACCTCTCCTACAATGAGCAGTTCTTC.

The chain links TRBV28 to TRBJ2-7; D unresolved. Trimming pared 6 bases from V and 0 bases from J, leaving 12 bases between. The germline V gene has CDR1 MDHEN and CDR2 SYDVKM. The CDR3 has 14 amino acids. The CDR3 bases are TGTGCCAGCAGATACTACACGAGCTCCTACGAGCAGTACTTC. This gives the protein CASRYYTSSYEQYF.